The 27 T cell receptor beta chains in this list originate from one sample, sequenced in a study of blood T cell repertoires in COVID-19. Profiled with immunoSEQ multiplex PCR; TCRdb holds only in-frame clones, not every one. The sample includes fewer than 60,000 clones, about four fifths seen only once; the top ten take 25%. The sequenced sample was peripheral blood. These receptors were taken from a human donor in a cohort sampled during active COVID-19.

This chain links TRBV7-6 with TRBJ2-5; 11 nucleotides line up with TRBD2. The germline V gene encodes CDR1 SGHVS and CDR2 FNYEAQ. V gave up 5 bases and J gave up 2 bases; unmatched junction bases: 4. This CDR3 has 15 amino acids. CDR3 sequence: CASSPSGRRQETQYF. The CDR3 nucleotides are TGTGCCAGCAGCCCTAGCGGGAGGCGACAAGAGACCCAGTACTTC.

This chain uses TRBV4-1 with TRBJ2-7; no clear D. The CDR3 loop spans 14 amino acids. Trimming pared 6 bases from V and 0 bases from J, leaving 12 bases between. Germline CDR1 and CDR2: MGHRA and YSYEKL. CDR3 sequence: CASRATVNSYEQYF. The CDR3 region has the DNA TGCGCCAGCAGAGCAACGGTTAACTCCTACGAGCAGTACTTC.

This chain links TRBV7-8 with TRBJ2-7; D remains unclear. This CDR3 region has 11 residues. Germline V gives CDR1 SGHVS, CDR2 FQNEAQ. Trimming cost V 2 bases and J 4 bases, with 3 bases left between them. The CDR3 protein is CASSLRYEQYF. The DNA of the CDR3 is TGTGCCAGCAGCTTACGGTACGAGCAGTACTTC.

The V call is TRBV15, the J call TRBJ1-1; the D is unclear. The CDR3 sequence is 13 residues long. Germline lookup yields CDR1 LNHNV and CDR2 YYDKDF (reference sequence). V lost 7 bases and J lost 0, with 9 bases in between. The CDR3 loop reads CATTLIMNTEAFF. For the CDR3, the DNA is TGTGCCACCACCTTAATAATGAACACTGAAGCTTTCTTT.

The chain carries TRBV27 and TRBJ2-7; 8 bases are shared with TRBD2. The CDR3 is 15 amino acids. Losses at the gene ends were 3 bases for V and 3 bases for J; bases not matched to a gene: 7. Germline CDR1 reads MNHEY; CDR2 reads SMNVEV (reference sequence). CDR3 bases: TGTGCCAGCAGTTTGTTAGCGGGACCTAACTACGAGCAGTACTTC. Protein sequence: CASSLLAGPNYEQYF.

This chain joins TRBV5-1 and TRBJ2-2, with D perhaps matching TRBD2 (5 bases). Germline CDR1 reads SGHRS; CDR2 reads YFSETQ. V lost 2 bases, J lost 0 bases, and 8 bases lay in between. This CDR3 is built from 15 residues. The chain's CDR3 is CASSFIGANTGELFF. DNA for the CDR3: TGCGCCAGCAGCTTTATCGGGGCGAACACCGGGGAGCTGTTTTTT. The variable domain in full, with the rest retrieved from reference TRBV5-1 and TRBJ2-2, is KAGVTQTPRYLIKTRGQQVTLSCSPISGHRSVSWYQQTPGQGLQFLFEYFSETQRNKGNFPGRFSGRQFSNSRSEMNVSTLELGDSALYLCASSFIGANTGELFFGEGSRLTVL.

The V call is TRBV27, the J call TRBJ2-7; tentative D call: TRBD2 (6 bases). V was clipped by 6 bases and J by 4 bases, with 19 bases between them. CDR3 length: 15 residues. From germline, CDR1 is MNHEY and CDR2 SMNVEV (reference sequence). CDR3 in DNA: TGTGCCAGCAGCCGGGTGCGGGGAAATAGATACGAGCAGTACTTC. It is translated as CASSRVRGNRYEQYF.

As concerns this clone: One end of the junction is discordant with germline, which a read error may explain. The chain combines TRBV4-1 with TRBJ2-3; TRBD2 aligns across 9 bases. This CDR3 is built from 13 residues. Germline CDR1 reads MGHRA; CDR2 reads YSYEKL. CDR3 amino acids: CASSQEEGLALAF. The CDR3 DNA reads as TGCGCCAGCAGCCAAGAAGAGGGACTAGCTTTGGCATTT.

CDR3 nucleotide sequence: TGCGCCAGCAGCCAAGGCGGGACAGGGTGGCAGCCCCAGCATTTT. Encoded protein: CASSQGGTGWQPQHF. This rearrangement joins TRBV4-1 to TRBJ1-5, with 9 bases that match TRBD1. From germline, CDR1 is MGHRA and CDR2 YSYEKL. The trim removed 1 base at V and 7 bases at J, leaving 5 bases unmatched. The length of the CDR3 is 15 residues.

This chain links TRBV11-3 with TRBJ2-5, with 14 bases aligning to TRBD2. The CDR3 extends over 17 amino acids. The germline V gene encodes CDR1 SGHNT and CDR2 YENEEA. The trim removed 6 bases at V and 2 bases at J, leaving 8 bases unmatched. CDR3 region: CASSKGTSGGHQETQYF. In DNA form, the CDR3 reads TGTGCCAGCAGTAAAGGGACTAGCGGGGGTCATCAAGAGACCCAGTACTTC.

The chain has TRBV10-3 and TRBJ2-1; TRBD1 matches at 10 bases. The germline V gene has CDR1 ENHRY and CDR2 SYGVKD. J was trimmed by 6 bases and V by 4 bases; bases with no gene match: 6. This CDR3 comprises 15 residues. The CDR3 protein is CAISVVTGGLNEQFF. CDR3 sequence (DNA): TGTGCCATCAGTGTTGTGACAGGGGGCCTCAATGAGCAGTTCTTC.

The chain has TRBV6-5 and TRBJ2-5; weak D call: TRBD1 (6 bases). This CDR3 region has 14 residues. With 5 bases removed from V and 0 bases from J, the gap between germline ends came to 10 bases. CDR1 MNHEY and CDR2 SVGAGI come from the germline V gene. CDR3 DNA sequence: TGTGCCAGCAGTCGCGGACAGTACCAAGAGACCCAGTACTTC. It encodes CASSRGQYQETQYF.

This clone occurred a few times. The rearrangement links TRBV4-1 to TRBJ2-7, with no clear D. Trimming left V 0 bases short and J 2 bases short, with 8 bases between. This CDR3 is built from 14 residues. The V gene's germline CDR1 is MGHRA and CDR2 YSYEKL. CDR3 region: CASSQEPGPYEQYF. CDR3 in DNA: TGCGCCAGCAGCCAAGAACCAGGCCCCTACGAGCAGTACTTC.

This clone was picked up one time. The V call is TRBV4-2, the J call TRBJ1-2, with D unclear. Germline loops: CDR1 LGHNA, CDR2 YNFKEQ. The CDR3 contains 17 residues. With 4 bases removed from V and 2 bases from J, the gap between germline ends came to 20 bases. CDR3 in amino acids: CASSPRRADPTNYGYTF. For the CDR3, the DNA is TGTGCCAGCAGCCCCAGGAGGGCCGACCCGACGAACTATGGCTACACCTTC.

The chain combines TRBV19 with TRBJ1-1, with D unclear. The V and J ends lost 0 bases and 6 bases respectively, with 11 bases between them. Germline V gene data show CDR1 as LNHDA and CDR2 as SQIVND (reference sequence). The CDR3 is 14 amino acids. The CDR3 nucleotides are TGTGCCAGTAGTATAGAGGTCCCTTCGGCTGAAGCTTTCTTT. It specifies CASSIEVPSAEAFF.

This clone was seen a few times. The CDR3 nucleotides are TGTGCCAGCAGCCAGGGGATAGTCTCCTATGGCTACACCTTC. It specifies CASSQGIVSYGYTF. This chain uses TRBV5-6 with TRBJ1-2, with a tentative D call TRBD1 (6 bases). The V and J ends lost 4 bases and 4 bases respectively, with 14 bases between them. Germline V gene lookup returns CDR1 SGHDT and CDR2 YYEEEE. This CDR3 contains 14 residues.

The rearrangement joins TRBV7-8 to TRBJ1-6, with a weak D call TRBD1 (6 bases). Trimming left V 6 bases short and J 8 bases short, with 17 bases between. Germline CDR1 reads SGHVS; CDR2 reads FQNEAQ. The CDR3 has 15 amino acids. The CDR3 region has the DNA TGTGCCAGCAGAACTTGGACAGAGGGAGATTCACCCCTCCACTTT. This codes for CASRTWTEGDSPLHF.

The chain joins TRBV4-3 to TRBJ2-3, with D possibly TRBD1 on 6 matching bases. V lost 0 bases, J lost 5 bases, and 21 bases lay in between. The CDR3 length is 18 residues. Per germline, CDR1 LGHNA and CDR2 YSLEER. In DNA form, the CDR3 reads TGCGCCAGCAGCCAAGATATCATAGGGGGTGGGGGTATAGATACGCAGTATTTT. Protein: CASSQDIIGGGGIDTQYF.

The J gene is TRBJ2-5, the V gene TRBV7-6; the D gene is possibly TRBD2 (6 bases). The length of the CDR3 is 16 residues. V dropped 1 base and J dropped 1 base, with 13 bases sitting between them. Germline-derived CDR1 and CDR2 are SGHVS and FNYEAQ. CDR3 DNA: TGTGCCAGCAGCTTAGTTGGTCGGACTACCCAAGAGACCCAGTACTTC. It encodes CASSLVGRTTQETQYF.

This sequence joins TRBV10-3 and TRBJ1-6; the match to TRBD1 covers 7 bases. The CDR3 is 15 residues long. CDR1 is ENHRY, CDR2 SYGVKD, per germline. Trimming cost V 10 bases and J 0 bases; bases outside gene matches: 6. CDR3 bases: TGTGCCACTTCGGGACAGAGCTCCTATAATTCACCCCTCCACTTT. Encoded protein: CATSGQSSYNSPLHF.

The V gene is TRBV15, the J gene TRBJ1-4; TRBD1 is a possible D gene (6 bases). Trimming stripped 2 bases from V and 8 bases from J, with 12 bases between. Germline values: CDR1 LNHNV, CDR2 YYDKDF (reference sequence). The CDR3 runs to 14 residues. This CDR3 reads CATSRSLTGEKLFF. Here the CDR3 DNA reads TGTGCCACCAGCAGATCCCTGACAGGCGAAAAACTGTTTTTT.

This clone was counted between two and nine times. The CDR3 is CASSQGPILAGANTDTQYF. The CDR3 nucleotides read TGTGCCAGCAGCCAAGGGCCTATATTAGCGGGGGCGAACACAGATACGCAGTATTTT. J is TRBJ2-3 and V is TRBV4-2; 9 bases fit TRBD2. The germline gives CDR1 LGHNA, CDR2 YNFKEQ. CDR3 size: 19 residues. Trimming took 1 base from V and 2 from J; bases not matched to a gene: 13.

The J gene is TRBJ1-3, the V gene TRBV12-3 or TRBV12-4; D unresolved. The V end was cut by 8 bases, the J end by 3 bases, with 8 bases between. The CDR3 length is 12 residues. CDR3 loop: CASLGFGNTIYF. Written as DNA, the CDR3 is TGTGCCAGCCTAGGTTTTGGAAACACCATATATTTT.

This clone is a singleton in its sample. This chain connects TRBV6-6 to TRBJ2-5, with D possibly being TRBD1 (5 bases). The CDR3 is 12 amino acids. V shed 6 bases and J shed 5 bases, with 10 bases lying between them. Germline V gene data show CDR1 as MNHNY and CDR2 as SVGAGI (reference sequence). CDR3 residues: CASSPGRETQYF. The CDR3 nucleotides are TGTGCCAGCAGCCCAGGGCGGGAGACCCAGTACTTC.

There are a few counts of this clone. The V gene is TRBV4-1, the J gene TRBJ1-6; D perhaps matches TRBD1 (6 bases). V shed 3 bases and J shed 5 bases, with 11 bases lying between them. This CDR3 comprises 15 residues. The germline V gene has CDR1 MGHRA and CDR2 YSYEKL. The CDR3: CASSHLQGNNSPLHF. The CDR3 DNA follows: TGCGCCAGCAGCCACTTACAGGGAAATAATTCACCCCTCCACTTT.

The CDR3 protein is CASTGTYNEQFF. Written as DNA, the CDR3 is TGTGCCAGCACGGGGACCTACAATGAGCAGTTCTTC. The V gene is TRBV5-4, the J gene TRBJ2-1, with D perhaps TRBD2 (5 bases). The germline CDR1 and CDR2 sequences are SGHNT and YYREEE (reference sequence). The CDR3 has 12 amino acids. V was trimmed by 6 bases and J by 2 bases, leaving 6 bases between them.

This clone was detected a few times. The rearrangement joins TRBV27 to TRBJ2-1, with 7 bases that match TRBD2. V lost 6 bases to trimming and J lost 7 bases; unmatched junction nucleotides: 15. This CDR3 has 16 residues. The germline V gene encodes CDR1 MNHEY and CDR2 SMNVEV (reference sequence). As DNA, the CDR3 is TGTGCCAGCAGAATACAGCGACTAGCAAATTCGAATGAGCAGTTCTTC. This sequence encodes CASRIQRLANSNEQFF.